This is a list of T cell receptor beta chains from one sample in a study of cytotoxic CD8 clonotypes in ibrutinib-treated CLL. Assay: immunoSEQ multiplex PCR; the TCRdb copy retains only in-frame clones and omits some. The repertoire holds over 100,000 clones, roughly 85% seen once, with approximately 2% in the top ten. Sample: PBMCs, taken after 24 months of ibrutinib treatment. These receptors were taken from a human donor with chronic lymphocytic leukemia. CDR3s include the opening cysteine and the closing phenylalanine or tryptophan. D genes are given only for firm matches. Size tells how often a clone was seen (once, few, many) or the class of an expanded clone, and some rows leave it out.

v_call,j_call,d_call,clone_size,cdr3_aa,cdr3_nt
TRBV19,TRBJ1-5,TRBD1,NA,CASSIDLDRVAWQPQHF,TGTGCCAGTAGTATAGATCTTGACAGGGTTGCATGGCAGCCCCAGCATTTT
TRBV19,TRBJ2-3,TRBD2,NA,CASKEGSGIATDTQYF,TGTGCCAGTAAGGAAGGTAGCGGGATAGCTACAGATACGCAGTATTTT
TRBV19,TRBJ2-1,NA,NA,CASSDRLVQFF,TGTGCCAGTAGTGACAGACTGGTGCAGTTCTTC
TRBV7-2,TRBJ1-5,NA,NA,CASSLRGGAQSNQPQHF,TGTGCCAGCAGCTTACGAGGGGGGGCACAAAGCAATCAGCCCCAGCATTTT
TRBV29-1,TRBJ2-1,NA,NA,CSVEPSLNPHNEQFF,TGCAGCGTTGAACCTAGCTTAAATCCCCACAATGAGCAGTTCTTC
TRBV6-6,TRBJ2-7,NA,NA,CASSDRSGRAYEQYF,TGTGCCAGCAGTGACAGGTCTGGGCGGGCCTACGAGCAGTACTTC
TRBV7-9,TRBJ1-4,NA,NA,CASYGEKLFF,TGTGCCAGCTACGGTGAAAAACTGTTTTTT
TRBV9,TRBJ1-4,NA,NA,CASSVEGPQRGREDEKLFF,TGTGCCAGCAGCGTAGAGGGCCCTCAAAGGGGCCGAGAGGATGAAAAACTGTTTTTT
TRBV18,TRBJ1-3,NA,NA,CASSLRNTIYF,TGTGCCAGCTCCCTTAGAAACACCATATATTTT
TRBV30,TRBJ2-7,TRBD2,NA,CAWMVGGSSYEQYF,TGTGCCTGGATGGTGGGGGGGAGCTCCTACGAGCAGTACTTC
TRBV14,TRBJ2-3,TRBD2,NA,CASSQAGGRQTDTQYF,TGTGCCAGCAGCCAAGCGGGGGGGCGCCAGACAGATACGCAGTATTTT
TRBV4-3,TRBJ2-4,NA,NA,CASSQERGGRGIQYF,TGCGCCAGCAGCCAAGAGCGAGGGGGAAGGGGCATTCAGTACTTC
TRBV7-9,TRBJ1-6,TRBD1,few,CASSLWDREGSPLHF,TGTGCCAGCAGCTTATGGGACAGGGAAGGATCACCCCTCCACTTT
TRBV4-3,TRBJ2-1,NA,NA,CASSQGRVYEQFF,TGCGCCAGCAGCCAAGGTAGGGTGTATGAGCAGTTCTTC
TRBV9,TRBJ2-1,NA,NA,CASSVAPTSFNEQFF,TGTGCCAGCAGCGTAGCCCCGACTAGTTTCAATGAGCAGTTCTTC
TRBV29-1,TRBJ2-6,TRBD1,NA,CSVEIQGQGTVGANVLTF,TGCAGCGTTGAAATACAGGGACAGGGGACCGTTGGGGCCAACGTCCTGACTTTC
TRBV7-7,TRBJ2-5,TRBD1,NA,CASSLLRAGGLQETQYF,TGTGCTAGCAGCTTATTGAGGGCAGGGGGCTTACAGGAGACCCAGTACTTC
TRBV4-1,TRBJ1-5,TRBD1,NA,CASSQEGGGGGNQPQHF,TGCGCCAGCAGCCAAGAGGGAGGGGGCGGTGGCAATCAGCCCCAGCATTTT
TRBV7-9,TRBJ1-6,NA,NA,CASSSWDRINSPLHF,TGTGCCAGCAGCTCCTGGGACCGTATTAATTCACCCCTCCACTTT
TRBV5-8,TRBJ1-2,NA,NA,CASTPRVGYGYTF,TGTGCCAGCACCCCCAGGGTGGGCTATGGCTACACCTTC
TRBV7-6,TRBJ2-7,NA,NA,CASSLAVGEQYF,TGTGCCAGCAGCTTAGCGGTGGGCGAGCAGTACTTC
TRBV4-2,TRBJ2-3,TRBD2,NA,CASSQEDGGAGDTQYF,TGTGCCAGCAGCCAAGAGGACGGGGGGGCGGGAGATACGCAGTATTTT
TRBV28,TRBJ2-7,TRBD2,NA,CASSPSNGRASEQYF,TGTGCCAGCAGTCCGTCGAACGGGAGGGCCTCCGAGCAGTACTTC
TRBV18,TRBJ2-5,NA,NA,CASQQGSGETQYF,TGTGCCAGCCAACAGGGATCCGGGGAGACCCAGTACTTC
TRBV7-8,TRBJ2-7,NA,NA,CASSPSRPLGGPAYEQYF,TGTGCCAGCAGCCCCTCGCGGCCCTTAGGAGGGCCAGCCTACGAGCAGTACTTC
TRBV14,TRBJ1-1,TRBD1,NA,CASSQQGVTEAFF,TGTGCCAGCAGCCAACAGGGGGTCACTGAAGCTTTCTTT
TRBV6-1,TRBJ1-2,NA,NA,CASRMDFNYGYTF,TGTGCCAGCAGGATGGACTTCAACTATGGCTACACCTTC
TRBV6-5,TRBJ2-7,NA,NA,CASSRSVYEQYF,TGTGCCAGCAGCCGGTCGGTCTACGAGCAGTACTTC
TRBV4-1,TRBJ2-7,NA,NA,CASSQGGRGTSQYF,TGCGCCAGCAGCCAAGGGGGCAGAGGCACCTCCCAGTACTTC